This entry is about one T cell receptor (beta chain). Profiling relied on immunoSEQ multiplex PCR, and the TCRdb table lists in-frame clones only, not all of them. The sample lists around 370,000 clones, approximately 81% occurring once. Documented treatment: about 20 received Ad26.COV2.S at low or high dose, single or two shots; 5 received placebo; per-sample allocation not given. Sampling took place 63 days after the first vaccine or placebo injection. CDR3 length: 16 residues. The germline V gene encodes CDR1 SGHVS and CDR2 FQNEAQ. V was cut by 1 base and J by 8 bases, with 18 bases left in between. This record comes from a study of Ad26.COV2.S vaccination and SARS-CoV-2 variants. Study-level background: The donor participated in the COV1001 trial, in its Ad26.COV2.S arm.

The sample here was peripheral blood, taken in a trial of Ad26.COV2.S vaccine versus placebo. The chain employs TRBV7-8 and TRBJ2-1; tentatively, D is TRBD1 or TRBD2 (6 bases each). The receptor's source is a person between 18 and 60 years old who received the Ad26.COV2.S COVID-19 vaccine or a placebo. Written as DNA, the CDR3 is TGTGCCAGCAGCTTAGAGCTTCGGGGGCCCGTGGATGAGCAGTTCTTC. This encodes CASSLELRGPVDEQFF.